This T cell receptor beta chain derives from a study of CD8 T cells in Susac syndrome. Reverse transcription used roughly 0.5 to 1 ug RNA and random hexamers. MiXCR, run by TCRdb on the immunoSEQ multiplex PCR reads, gives a single entry per CDR3 protein. Counted here are roughly 86,000 distinct CDR3 sequences, approximately 96% occurring once; the ten biggest clones make up around 0.62%. Germline V CDR1 and CDR2: MNHEY, SVGAGI. Trimming removed 2 bases from V and 0 bases from J; junction bases left unmatched: 9. This CDR3 has 17 amino acids. The TCR was taken from a human donor with Susac syndrome. Sequencing input: CD8+ T cells from PBMCs. This chain connects TRBV6-5 to TRBJ1-1; 7 bases are a match to TRBD1. The CDR3 region has the DNA TGTGCCAGCAGTTACGGTACGGGACAGCTCATGAACACTGAAGCTTTCTTT. Its translation: CASSYGTGQLMNTEAFF.